The 11 T cell receptor beta chains presented below share a single source sample, sequenced in a study of technical replicates of blood from a handful of donors. Profiled with immunoSEQ multiplex PCR; TCRdb holds only in-frame clones, not every one. The sample holds around 57,000 clones, roughly 94% seen once. Sequences were obtained from T cells isolated from PBMCs. The receptors shown here come from a human donor in good health.

The V gene is TRBV5-1, the J gene TRBJ2-3, with 7 bases identical to TRBD1. From germline, CDR1 is SGHRS and CDR2 YFSETQ. With 6 bases clipped from V and 5 bases from J, the junction kept 15 bases outside the gene matches. The CDR3 length is 16 residues. CDR3 protein: CASTIGPTGKGDTQYF. CDR3 coding DNA: TGCGCCAGCACCATTGGGCCGACAGGGAAGGGAGATACGCAGTATTTT.

The V call is TRBV5-1, the J call TRBJ2-7; perhaps TRBD1 as D (6 bases). This CDR3 comprises 17 residues. In germline, CDR1 is SGHRS, CDR2 YFSETQ. The germline V and J ends were trimmed by 0 bases and 0 bases, with 16 bases remaining between them. CDR3 amino acids: CASSLAPTGPSSYEQYF. The CDR3, as DNA: TGCGCCAGCAGCTTGGCCCCGACAGGACCAAGCTCCTACGAGCAGTACTTC.

CDR3 sequence reads: CASSQSREGRPEAFF. CDR3 DNA: TGCGCCAGCAGTCAATCGAGGGAGGGGAGGCCTGAAGCTTTCTTT. This chain connects TRBV23-1 to TRBJ1-1; D is possibly TRBD1 (5 bases). TRBV23-1 is an ORF; its function is uncertain. The CDR3 contains 15 residues. Trimming took off 0 bases at V and 6 bases at J, with 14 bases between the two ends.

In its sample, this clone was seen once. The chain links TRBV5-1 to TRBJ2-3; D possibly corresponds to TRBD2 (5 bases). V was trimmed by 4 bases and J by 3 bases, leaving 21 bases between them. The CDR3 has 17 amino acids. The germline V gene encodes CDR1 SGHRS and CDR2 YFSETQ. The CDR3 sequence: CASSPDAGIPGTDTQYF. The CDR3 DNA reads as TGCGCCAGCAGCCCCGACGCCGGGATTCCGGGAACAGATACGCAGTATTTT.

This rearrangement joins TRBV7-6 to TRBJ2-1; TRBD2 aligns across 7 bases. Germline CDR1 SGHVS, CDR2 FNYEAQ. The CDR3 totals 18 residues. The V gene end was trimmed by 2 bases and the J gene end by 2 bases; junction bases not matched to a gene: 12. CDR3 sequence reads: CASSLIPRLAGAYNEQFF. The CDR3 nucleotides read TGTGCCAGCAGCTTAATCCCCAGGTTGGCGGGGGCCTACAATGAGCAGTTCTTC.

The chain recombines TRBV15 with TRBJ2-3, with D possibly TRBD1 on 5 matching bases. Germline V gene sequence: CDR1 LNHNV, CDR2 YYDKDF (reference sequence). The V gene lost 1 base and the J gene lost 0 bases, with 8 bases spanning the gap. CDR3 length equals 15 residues. The CDR3 DNA is TGTGCCACCAGCAGAGGGGGCATGAGCACAGATACGCAGTATTTT. As protein: CATSRGGMSTDTQYF.

The chain employs TRBV7-6 and TRBJ2-3, with D possibly matching TRBD2 (5 bases). The CDR3 covers 14 residues. The germline V gene has CDR1 SGHVS and CDR2 FNYEAQ. V lost 5 bases to trimming and J lost 2 bases, with 11 bases between them. The CDR3, as DNA: TGTGCCAGCAGCCCATCGGGAATCACAGATACGCAGTATTTT. It specifies CASSPSGITDTQYF.

The rearrangement uses TRBV5-1 and TRBJ2-1; TRBD2 agrees at 11 bases. Losses at the gene ends were 0 bases for V and 8 bases for J; bases not matched to a gene: 4. Germline V lookup: CDR1 SGHRS, CDR2 YFSETQ. The CDR3 contains 15 residues. CDR3 residues: CASSLVIAGGDEQFF. The DNA of the CDR3 is TGCGCCAGCAGCTTGGTAATAGCGGGAGGGGATGAGCAGTTCTTC.

The V and J genes are TRBV6-5 and TRBJ2-1, with TRBD2 matching 8 bases. Germline V gives CDR1 MNHEY, CDR2 SVGAGI. After removal of 4 bases from V and 7 bases from J, the junction contained 6 bases not matched to a gene. There are 14 residues in the CDR3. The CDR3 reads CASSFGGAGNEQFF. CDR3 sequence (DNA): TGTGCCAGCAGTTTCGGGGGGGCCGGGAATGAGCAGTTCTTC.

The chain links TRBV11-3 to TRBJ2-1; TRBD1 matches at 8 bases. CDR1 and CDR2 from the germline V gene are SGHNT and YENEEA. The CDR3 is made up of 14 amino acids. V gave up 1 base and J gave up 6 bases; unmatched junction bases: 2. CDR3 in DNA: TGTGCCAGCAGCTTAGCGGGGACAGGCAATGAGCAGTTCTTC. Translated: CASSLAGTGNEQFF.

CDR3 protein: CASQQGQNTEAFF. CDR3 in DNA: TGCGCCAGCCAACAGGGACAGAACACTGAAGCTTTCTTT. The V call is TRBV5-1, the J call TRBJ1-1, with a weak D call TRBD1 (6 bases). The CDR3 runs 13 residues. Germline CDR1 is SGHRS and CDR2 is YFSETQ. Trimming left V 7 bases short and J 1 base short, with 11 bases between.